Listed below are T cell receptor beta chains from one sample, sequenced in a study of tumor-infiltrating lymphocytes in oesophageal squamous cell carcinoma. TCRdb ran MiXCR on the PCR reads and lists one entry per CDR3 protein. In the table there are fewer than 20,000 distinct CDR3 sequences, 40% to 45% of which are singletons. Sequenced sample: normal esophageal tissue next to the tumor. The receptors derive from a male donor with esophageal squamous cell carcinoma. The CDR3 runs from the conserved cysteine through the conserved F or W. A D gene is named only where the DNA matches it firmly. A row's size may be missing; if present it is once, few, many or a size class.

j_gene	abundance	d_gene	v_gene	CDR3aa	CDR3nt
TRBJ1-1	once	NA	TRBV19	CASTTTRRANTEAFF	TGTGCCAGTACCACGACCCGTAGAGCAAACACTGAAGCTTTCTTT
TRBJ2-5	once	TRBD2	TRBV6-9	CASRPTSGREQETQYF	TGTGCCAGCAGACCAACTAGCGGGAGGGAACAAGAGACCCAGTACTTC
TRBJ2-1	NA	TRBD1	TRBV7-3	CASSLGQGPHEQFF	TGTGCCAGCAGCTTGGGACAGGGGCCCCATGAGCAGTTCTTC
TRBJ2-5	NA	TRBD1	TRBV7-8	CASSSVGGRETQYF	TGTGCCAGCAGCTCAGTAGGGGGCAGAGAGACCCAGTACTTC
TRBJ1-1	few	NA	TRBV7-9	CASSFLGTEAFF	TGTGCCAGCAGCTTTTTAGGCACTGAAGCTTTCTTT
TRBJ2-1	many	NA	TRBV19	CASRRGSGGSEQFF	TGTGCCAGCCGACGGGGAAGCGGTGGGAGTGAGCAGTTCTTC
TRBJ2-7	many	TRBD1	TRBV10-3	CAISERTGLEQYF	TGTGCCATCAGTGAAAGGACAGGGCTCGAGCAGTACTTC
TRBJ2-6	few	NA	TRBV12-3/TRBV12-4	CASSLASSGANVLTF	TGTGCCAGCAGTTTAGCTTCCTCTGGGGCCAACGTCCTGACTTTC
TRBJ2-5	few	TRBD2	TRBV10-3	CAISVSSSGRNTGELYF	TGTGCCATCAGTGTGTCTTCTAGCGGGAGGAACACCGGGGAGCTGTACTTC
TRBJ2-3	few	TRBD2	TRBV7-2	CASSLGTSGSTDTQYF	TGTGCCAGCAGCTTAGGTACTAGCGGGAGCACAGATACGCAGTATTTT
TRBJ2-2	medium-sized	TRBD1	TRBV7-6	CASSLYGTGGSGELFF	TGTGCCAGCAGCTTATATGGGACAGGGGGATCCGGGGAGCTGTTTTTT
TRBJ1-1	NA	NA	TRBV20-1	CSAERENTEAFF	TGCAGTGCTGAACGGGAGAACACTGAAGCTTTCTTT
TRBJ2-7	many	TRBD1	TRBV6-1	CASRDRATYEQYF	TGTGCCAGCAGGGACAGGGCCACCTACGAGCAGTACTTC
TRBJ2-2	many	TRBD2	TRBV24-1	CATTTATSGRDTGELFF	TGTGCCACCACCACCGCCACTAGCGGGAGAGACACCGGGGAGCTGTTTTTT
TRBJ1-2	few	TRBD1	TRBV7-2	CASSSGQGASGYTF	TGTGCCAGCAGCTCAGGACAGGGGGCAAGTGGCTACACCTTC
TRBJ2-1	many	TRBD2	TRBV7-2	CASSDRTSGTRNEQFF	TGTGCCAGCAGCGACCGGACTAGCGGGACAAGGAATGAGCAGTTCTTC
TRBJ2-1	NA	NA	TRBV7-3	CASSLLVANEQFF	TGTGCCAGCAGCTTACTCGTAGCCAATGAGCAGTTCTTC
TRBJ2-7	NA	NA	TRBV7-4	CASSRVYYEQYF	TGTGCCAGCAGCAGAGTCTACTACGAGCAGTACTTC
TRBJ1-1	NA	TRBD1	TRBV12-3/TRBV12-4	CASTRTGDEAFF	TGTGCCAGCACCCGAACAGGGGATGAAGCTTTCTTT
TRBJ2-7	NA	NA	TRBV7-8	CAIPGQNSYEQYF	TGTGCCATTCCGGGACAAAACTCCTACGAGCAGTACTTC
TRBJ2-1	NA	NA	TRBV7-2	CASSPSGTGNEQFF	TGTGCCAGCAGCCCATCCGGGACGGGCAATGAGCAGTTCTTC
TRBJ2-2	few	NA	TRBV7-7	CASSPTRANAGELFF	TGTGCTAGCAGCCCGACCAGGGCGAATGCCGGGGAGCTGTTTTTT
TRBJ1-6	NA	NA	TRBV7-6	CASSFQGTGNSNSPLHF	TGTGCCAGCAGCTTCCAGGGGACCGGGAACAGTAATTCACCCCTCCACTTT
TRBJ2-3	few	NA	TRBV5-3	CASSLFAGTDTQYF	TGTGCCAGCAGCTTGTTTGCAGGGACAGATACGCAGTATTTT
TRBJ2-6	NA	NA	TRBV7-6	CASSLGVGANVLTF	TGTGCCAGCAGCTTAGGAGTCGGGGCCAACGTCCTGACTTTC
TRBJ2-1	NA	NA	TRBV6-8	CASSQGLQGGSYNEQFF	TGTGCCAGCAGTCAAGGGTTACAGGGCGGCTCCTACAATGAGCAGTTCTTC
TRBJ2-1	NA	NA	TRBV12-5	CASGSALADRVSYNEQFF	TGTGCTAGTGGTTCCGCCTTAGCGGACCGGGTCTCCTACAATGAGCAGTTCTTC
TRBJ1-6	many	TRBD1	TRBV5-1	CASSWTGYNSPLHF	TGCGCCAGCAGCTGGACAGGTTATAATTCACCCCTCCACTTT
TRBJ2-7	many	TRBD2	TRBV6-1	CASSLGLAGMSF	TGTGCCAGCAGCTTGGGACTAGCGGGAATGAGCTTC
TRBJ2-2	NA	TRBD2	TRBV6-6	CASSDGRATGELFF	TGTGCCAGCAGTGACGGGAGGGCCACCGGGGAGCTGTTTTTT
TRBJ2-1	many	NA	TRBV11-2	CASSLKWVPSYNEQFF	TGTGCCAGCAGCTTAAAATGGGTTCCCTCCTACAATGAGCAGTTCTTC
TRBJ2-2	many	TRBD1	TRBV10-3	CAIRAGDRGSTGELFF	TGTGCCATCCGGGCCGGGGACAGGGGTTCCACCGGGGAGCTGTTTTTT